This entry lists 22 T cell receptor beta chains sequenced from one sample in a study of blood T cell repertoires in COVID-19. Produced via immunoSEQ multiplex PCR; TCRdb's table is partial and in-frame only. The sample has 140,000 to 150,000 clones, about 80% seen once. Sequences were obtained from peripheral blood. Source of these receptors: a man between 65 and 80 years old who had recovered from COVID-19.

This clone was detected once. This chain joins TRBV27 and TRBJ1-4, with TRBD1 matching 7 bases. The CDR3 is 14 amino acids. Germline CDR1 is MNHEY and CDR2 is SMNVEV (reference sequence). The V gene end was trimmed by 6 bases and the J gene end by 8 bases; junction bases not matched to a gene: 9. The CDR3 region has the DNA TGTGCCAGCAGCCTACAGGGGCTTGGGGAAAAACTGTTTTTT. This encodes CASSLQGLGEKLFF.

The chain combines TRBV3-1 (or the pseudogene TRBV3-2) with TRBJ2-3, with D hard to call. The CDR3 has 13 amino acids. The V gene's germline CDR1 is LGHDT and CDR2 YNNKEL (reference sequence). V was pared by 5 bases and J by 1 base, with 7 bases between. The CDR3 coding sequence is TGTGCCAGCAGCGACTGGGGCACAGATACGCAGTATTTT. This encodes CASSDWGTDTQYF.

The chain has TRBV29-1 and TRBJ2-3; TRBD2 matches at 7 bases. The germline gives CDR1 SQVTM, CDR2 ANQGSEA. The length of the CDR3 is 12 residues. V shed 7 bases, J shed 3 bases, and the junction held 4 bases outside the gene matches. DNA for the CDR3: TGCAGCGGCCGTAGCGGGACAGATACGCAGTATTTT. Translating gives CSGRSGTDTQYF.

J is TRBJ2-6 and V is TRBV12-1; the table's TRBD2 call for D was not verified on the DNA. TRBV12-1 is classified as a pseudogene. The CDR3 loop spans 18 amino acids. The CDR3 protein is CASSFGDRRSSGANVLTF. CDR3 DNA: TGTGCCAGCAGCTTTGGAGACCGACGGAGCTCTGGGGCCAACGTCCTGACTTTC.

This chain links TRBV5-1 with TRBJ2-1; 12 nucleotides match TRBD2. The J segment lost 7 bases and the V segment lost 0 bases, leaving 5 bases of the junction unmatched. Germline V lookup: CDR1 SGHRS, CDR2 YFSETQ. The CDR3 covers 16 residues. This CDR3 reads CASSLGLAGVLNEQFF. DNA of the CDR3: TGCGCCAGCAGCTTGGGACTAGCGGGAGTACTGAATGAGCAGTTCTTC.

The genes are TRBV29-1 and TRBJ2-2, with 7 nucleotides matching TRBD2. The CDR3 spans 15 residues. Germline CDR1 and CDR2: SQVTM and ANQGSEA. The V segment lost 2 bases and the J segment 4 bases; nucleotides outside the gene matches: 7. The CDR3 nucleotides read TGCAGCGTTGAACGGGGATCGGGGGGCACCGGGGAGCTGTTTTTT. Protein sequence: CSVERGSGGTGELFF.

The chain has TRBV5-1 and TRBJ2-2; 9 bases are shared with TRBD2. J was trimmed by 4 bases and V by 6 bases; bases with no gene match: 7. Germline CDR1 reads SGHRS; CDR2 reads YFSETQ. The CDR3 length is 15 residues. CDR3 residues: CASTPSREGTGELFF. The CDR3 DNA sequence: TGCGCCAGCACCCCCTCGCGGGAGGGCACCGGGGAGCTGTTTTTT. Full variable domain (remainder filled in from reference TRBV5-1 and TRBJ2-2): KAGVTQTPRYLIKTRGQQVTLSCSPISGHRSVSWYQQTPGQGLQFLFEYFSETQRNKGNFPGRFSGRQFSNSRSEMNVSTLELGDSALYLCASTPSREGTGELFFGEGSRLTVL.

The gene calls are TRBV4-1 and TRBJ2-2; D is unclear. The CDR3 is made up of 12 amino acids. Germline CDR1 and CDR2: MGHRA and YSYEKL. Deletions cut 3 bases from V and 5 bases from J, with 4 bases between. CDR3 sequence (DNA): TGCGCCAGCAGCCACCGGACCGGGGAGCTGTTTTTT. Translation gives CASSHRTGELFF.

This clone was picked up a small number of times. The chain uses TRBV20-1 and TRBJ1-5; possibly TRBD1 for D (5 bases). V was shortened by 3 bases and J by 1 base, with 10 bases between the two germline ends. CDR3 length equals 14 residues. From germline, CDR1 is DFQATT and CDR2 SNEGSKA (reference sequence). This chain's CDR3 is CSASIGASNQPQHF. CDR3 DNA: TGCAGTGCTAGTATAGGGGCAAGCAATCAGCCCCAGCATTTT.

V usage is TRBV6-5 and J usage is TRBJ2-1; a possible D gene is TRBD2 (5 bases). This CDR3 has 14 residues. Looked up from germline, CDR1 is MNHEY and CDR2 is SVGAGI. V lost 6 bases and J lost 9, with 18 bases in between. The CDR3 DNA is TGTGCCAGCAGCCTCCGGGGTCCTGGTAGTGAGCAGTTCTTC. This encodes CASSLRGPGSEQFF.

This chain connects TRBV5-5 to TRBJ2-1; D possibly corresponds to TRBD2 (5 bases). Germline CDR1 reads SGHKS; CDR2 reads YYEKEE (reference sequence). This CDR3 is built from 11 residues. V was shortened by 2 bases and J by 9 bases, with 6 bases between the two germline ends. The CDR3 reads CASSFAGEQFF. CDR3 coding DNA: TGTGCCAGCAGCTTTGCGGGTGAGCAGTTCTTC.

This clone is medium-sized (0.01 to 0.1%) by share. The V and J genes are TRBV9 and TRBJ1-4; TRBD1 is a possible D gene (6 bases). CDR1 and CDR2 from the germline V gene are SGDLS and YYNGEE. The CDR3 runs to 16 residues. The V end lost 4 bases, the J end lost 0 bases, and 13 bases lay between the germline ends. The CDR3 DNA reads TGTGCCAGCAGCCCTACAGGGACCACAACTAATGAAAAACTGTTTTTT. It translates to CASSPTGTTTNEKLFF.

A word on this clone: The junction departs from the called germline gene at one end, perhaps through a read error. The chain is built from TRBV6-5 and TRBJ2-1, with a weak D call TRBD2 (6 bases). Germline CDR1 and CDR2: MNHEY and SVGAGI. This CDR3 comprises 13 residues. CDR3: CTSTRGTGNEQFF. The CDR3 DNA follows: TGTACCAGCACAAGAGGGACTGGTAATGAGCAGTTCTTC.

The chain couples TRBV15 to TRBJ2-1; 9 bases agree with TRBD2. The V segment lost 1 base and the J segment 8 bases; nucleotides outside the gene matches: 6. The CDR3 runs 15 residues. The germline CDR1 and CDR2 sequences are LNHNV and YYDKDF (reference sequence). This CDR3 is CATSRGGSGRDEQFF. The CDR3 DNA reads as TGTGCCACCAGCAGAGGTGGTAGCGGGAGAGATGAGCAGTTCTTC.

J is TRBJ2-1 and V is TRBV6-5; 7 positions agree with TRBD2. Germline-derived CDR1 and CDR2 are MNHEY and SVGAGI. The CDR3 is made up of 15 amino acids. Unmatched junction bases numbered 11, after V lost 9 bases and J lost 3 bases. The CDR3 here is CASCERDPSYNEQFF. CDR3 sequence (DNA): TGTGCCAGTTGCGAGCGGGATCCAAGCTACAATGAGCAGTTCTTC.

The chain employs TRBV5-1 and TRBJ2-7, with 14 positions matching TRBD2. The germline V gene encodes CDR1 SGHRS and CDR2 YFSETQ. Trimming took 0 bases from V and 6 from J; bases not matched to a gene: 5. CDR3 length: 16 residues. CDR3 protein: CASSLVGLAGVAEQYF. The DNA of the CDR3 is TGCGCCAGCAGCTTGGTGGGACTAGCGGGAGTGGCCGAGCAGTACTTC. The full variable domain, in which reference TRBV5-1 and TRBJ2-7 provide the parts outside the CDR3, is KAGVTQTPRYLIKTRGQQVTLSCSPISGHRSVSWYQQTPGQGLQFLFEYFSETQRNKGNFPGRFSGRQFSNSRSEMNVSTLELGDSALYLCASSLVGLAGVAEQYFGPGTRLTVT.

This chain's CDR3 is CASSYRGSSYEQYF. Written as DNA, the CDR3 is TGCGCCAGCAGCTACAGGGGGAGCTCCTACGAGCAGTACTTC. J is TRBJ2-7 and V is TRBV5-1; 8 bases agree with TRBD1. Trimming took 3 bases from V and 0 from J; bases not matched to a gene: 2. CDR3 length equals 14 residues. The germline V gene encodes CDR1 SGHRS and CDR2 YFSETQ.

This clone was seen a single time. The J gene is TRBJ1-4, the V gene TRBV20-1, with a possible D match to TRBD1 (6 bases). Trimming removed 3 bases at V and 8 bases at J, with 19 bases between. This CDR3 has 15 amino acids. Per the germline V gene, CDR1 is DFQATT and CDR2 is SNEGSKA (reference sequence). For the CDR3, the DNA is TGCAGTGCTAGTACCCGTACAGGGATTAGGGAAAAACTGTTTTTT. Its protein product is CSASTRTGIREKLFF.

The chain recombines TRBV29-1 with TRBJ1-2; no definite D call. The V end was cut by 7 bases, the J end by 11 bases, with 11 bases between. The length of the CDR3 is 9 residues. Germline CDR1 SQVTM, CDR2 ANQGSEA. In DNA form, the CDR3 reads TGCAGCGCCGACCACGGGTACACCTTC. It codes for CSADHGYTF.

V usage is TRBV19 and J usage is TRBJ1-5; TRBD1 matches at 12 bases. The CDR3 contains 16 residues. V lost 7 bases, J lost 2 bases, and 6 bases stayed unmatched. CDR1 is LNHDA and CDR2 is SQIVND in the germline V gene (reference sequence). As DNA, the CDR3 is TGTGCCAGTAAGGGGACAGGGGGCGCGGGCAATCAGCCCCAGCATTTT. Residues: CASKGTGGAGNQPQHF. Looking up the rest from reference TRBV19 and TRBJ1-5 gives the full variable domain: DGGITQSPKYLFRKEGQNVTLSCEQNLNHDAMYWYRQDPGQGLRLIYYSQIVNDFQKGDIAEGYSVSREKKESFPLTVTSAQKNPTAFYLCASKGTGGAGNQPQHFGDGTRLSIL.

This clone was counted a few times. This sequence joins TRBV18 and TRBJ2-3; possible D gene TRBD1, 7 bases. Trimming shortened V by 6 bases and J by 6 bases, and 16 bases separated the two germline ends. The germline gives CDR1 KGHSH, CDR2 LQKENI. The CDR3 is 14 residues long. The CDR3 nucleotides read TGTGCCAGCTCCAGGACAGGCCGGGGGGATACGCAGTATTTT. The encoded protein is CASSRTGRGDTQYF.

The rearrangement uses TRBV7-2 and TRBJ2-2; D is perhaps TRBD1 (6 bases). This CDR3 contains 13 residues. From germline, CDR1 is SGHTA and CDR2 FQGNSA. V was shortened by 11 bases and J by 0 bases, with 10 bases between the two germline ends. The CDR3 region is CALYRANTGELFF. DNA for the CDR3: TGTGCCCTGTACAGGGCGAACACCGGGGAGCTGTTTTTT.